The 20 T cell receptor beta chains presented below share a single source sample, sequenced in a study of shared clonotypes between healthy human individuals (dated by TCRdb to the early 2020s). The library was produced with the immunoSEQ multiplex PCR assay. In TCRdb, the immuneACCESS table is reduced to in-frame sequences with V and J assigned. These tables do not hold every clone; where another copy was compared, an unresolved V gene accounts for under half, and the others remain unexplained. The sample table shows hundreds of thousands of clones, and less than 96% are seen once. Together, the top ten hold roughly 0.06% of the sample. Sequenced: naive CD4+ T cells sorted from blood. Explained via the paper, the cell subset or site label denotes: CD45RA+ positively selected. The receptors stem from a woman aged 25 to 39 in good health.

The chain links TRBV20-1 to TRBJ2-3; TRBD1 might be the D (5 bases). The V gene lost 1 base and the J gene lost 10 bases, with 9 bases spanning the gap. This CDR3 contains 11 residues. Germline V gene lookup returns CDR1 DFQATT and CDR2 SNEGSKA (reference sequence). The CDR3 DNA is TGCAGTGCTAGAGTCCCAGGGCCGCAGTATTTT. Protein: CSARVPGPQYF.

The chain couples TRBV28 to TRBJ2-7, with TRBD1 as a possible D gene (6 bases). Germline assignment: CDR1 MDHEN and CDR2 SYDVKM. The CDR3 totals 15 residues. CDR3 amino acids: CDGPGTPNSSYEQYF. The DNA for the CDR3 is TGTGACGGACCCGGGACACCCAATAGCTCCTACGAGCAGTACTTC. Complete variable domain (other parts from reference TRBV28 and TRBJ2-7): DVKVTQSSRYLVKRTGEKVFLECVQDMDHENMFWYRQDPGLGLRLIYFSYDVKMKEKGDIPEGYSVSREKKERFSLILESASTNQTSMYLCDGPGTPNSSYEQYFGPGTRLTVT.

The chain's CDR3 is CASGPHSGTGPPNTQYF. CDR3 coding DNA: TGTGCCAGCGGACCCCATTCCGGGACAGGGCCCCCGAATACGCAGTATTTT. The chain employs TRBV2 and TRBJ2-3; 9 bases line up with TRBD1. The junction had 19 bases not matched to a gene; V was cut back by 8 bases and J by 7 bases. Germline-derived CDR1 and CDR2 are SNHLY and FYNNEI. The CDR3 sequence is 17 residues long. The variable domain in full, with the rest retrieved from reference TRBV2 and TRBJ2-3, is EPEVTQTPSHQVTQMGQEVILRCVPISNHLYFYWYRQILGQKVEFLVSFYNNEISEKSEIFDDQFSVERPDGSNFTLKIRSTKLEDSAMYFCASGPHSGTGPPNTQYFGPGTRLTVL.

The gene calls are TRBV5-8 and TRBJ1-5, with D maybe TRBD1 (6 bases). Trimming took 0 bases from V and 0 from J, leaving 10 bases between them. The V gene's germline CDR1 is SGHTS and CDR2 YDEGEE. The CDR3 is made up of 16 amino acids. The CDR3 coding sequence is TGTGCCAGCAGCTTGGGGGGGGGCTTTAGCAATCAGCCCCAGCATTTT. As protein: CASSLGGGFSNQPQHF.

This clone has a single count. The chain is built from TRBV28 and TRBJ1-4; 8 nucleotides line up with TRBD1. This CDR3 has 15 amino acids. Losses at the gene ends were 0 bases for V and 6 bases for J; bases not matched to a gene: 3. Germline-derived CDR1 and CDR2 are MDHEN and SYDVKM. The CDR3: CASSLWTGEHEKLFF. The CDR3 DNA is TGTGCCAGCAGTTTATGGACAGGGGAACATGAAAAACTGTTTTTT. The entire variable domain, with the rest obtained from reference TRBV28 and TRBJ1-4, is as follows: DVKVTQSSRYLVKRTGEKVFLECVQDMDHENMFWYRQDPGLGLRLIYFSYDVKMKEKGDIPEGYSVSREKKERFSLILESASTNQTSMYLCASSLWTGEHEKLFFGSGTQLSVL.

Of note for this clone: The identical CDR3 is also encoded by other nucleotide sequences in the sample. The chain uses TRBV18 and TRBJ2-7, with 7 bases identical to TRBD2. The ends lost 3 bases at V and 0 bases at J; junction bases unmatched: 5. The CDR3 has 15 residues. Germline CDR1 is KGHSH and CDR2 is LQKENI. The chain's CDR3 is CASSPGGGSSYEQYF. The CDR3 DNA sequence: TGTGCCAGCTCACCGGGAGGCGGGAGCTCCTACGAGCAGTACTTC.

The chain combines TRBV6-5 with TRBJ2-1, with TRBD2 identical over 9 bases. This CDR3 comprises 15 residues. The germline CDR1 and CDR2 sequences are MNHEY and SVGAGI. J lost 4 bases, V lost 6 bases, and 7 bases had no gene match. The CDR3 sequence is CASRGGLARYNEQFF. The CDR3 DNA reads TGTGCCAGCAGGGGAGGACTAGCGCGGTACAATGAGCAGTTCTTC.

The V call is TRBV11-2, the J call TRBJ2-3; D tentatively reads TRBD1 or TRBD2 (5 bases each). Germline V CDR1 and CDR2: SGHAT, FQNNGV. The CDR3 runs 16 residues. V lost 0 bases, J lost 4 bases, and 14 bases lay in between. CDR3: CASSLDNGTPPDTQYF. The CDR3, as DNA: TGTGCCAGCAGCTTAGATAACGGGACCCCCCCAGATACGCAGTATTTT.

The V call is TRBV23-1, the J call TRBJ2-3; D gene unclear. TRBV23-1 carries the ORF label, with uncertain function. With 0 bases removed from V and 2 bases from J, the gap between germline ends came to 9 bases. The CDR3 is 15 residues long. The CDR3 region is CASSQSKENTDTQYF. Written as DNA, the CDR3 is TGCGCCAGCAGTCAATCGAAGGAGAACACAGATACGCAGTATTTT.

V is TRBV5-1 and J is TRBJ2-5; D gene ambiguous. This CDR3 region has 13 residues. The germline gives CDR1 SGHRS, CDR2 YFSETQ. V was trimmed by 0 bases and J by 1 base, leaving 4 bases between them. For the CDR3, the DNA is TGCGCCAGCAGCTTGGTGATCCAAGAGACCCAGTACTTC. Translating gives CASSLVIQETQYF.

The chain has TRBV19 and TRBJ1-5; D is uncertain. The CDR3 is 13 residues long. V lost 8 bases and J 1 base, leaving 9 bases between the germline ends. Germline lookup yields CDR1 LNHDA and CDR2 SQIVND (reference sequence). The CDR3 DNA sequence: TGTGCCAGTGGAATCGTCAGCAATCAGCCCCAGCATTTT. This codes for CASGIVSNQPQHF.

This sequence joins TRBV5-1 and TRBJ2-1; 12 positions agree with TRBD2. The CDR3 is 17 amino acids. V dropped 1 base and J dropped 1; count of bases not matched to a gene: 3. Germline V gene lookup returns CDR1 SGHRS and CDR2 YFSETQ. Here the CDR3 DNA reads TGCGCCAGCAGCTTGTCCCTAGCGGGAGGGTCCTACAATGAGCAGTTCTTC. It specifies CASSLSLAGGSYNEQFF.

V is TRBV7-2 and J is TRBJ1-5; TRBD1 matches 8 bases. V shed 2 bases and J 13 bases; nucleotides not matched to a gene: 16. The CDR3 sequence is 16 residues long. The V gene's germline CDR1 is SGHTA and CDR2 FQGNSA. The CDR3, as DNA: TGTGCCAGCAGCTTAAAGGGACGGGACAGGACCGTTTGGCAGCATTTT. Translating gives CASSLKGRDRTVWQHF.

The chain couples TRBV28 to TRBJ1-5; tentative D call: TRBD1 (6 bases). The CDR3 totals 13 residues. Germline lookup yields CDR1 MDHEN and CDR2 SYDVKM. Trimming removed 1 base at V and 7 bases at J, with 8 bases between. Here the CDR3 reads CASSLYREQPQHF. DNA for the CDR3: TGTGCCAGCAGTTTATACAGGGAACAGCCCCAGCATTTT.

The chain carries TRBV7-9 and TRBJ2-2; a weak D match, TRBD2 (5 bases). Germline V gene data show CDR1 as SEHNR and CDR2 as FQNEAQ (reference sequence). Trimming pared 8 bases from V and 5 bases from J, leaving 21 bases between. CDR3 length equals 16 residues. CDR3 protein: CASERRGTWSTGELFF. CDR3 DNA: TGTGCCAGCGAACGCCGGGGAACCTGGTCGACCGGGGAGCTGTTTTTT. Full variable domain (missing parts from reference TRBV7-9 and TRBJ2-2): DTGVSQNPRHKITKRGQNVTFRCDPISEHNRLYWYRQTLGQGPEFLTYFQNEAQLEKSRLLSDRFSAERPKGSFSTLEIQRTEQGDSAMYLCASERRGTWSTGELFFGEGSRLTVL.

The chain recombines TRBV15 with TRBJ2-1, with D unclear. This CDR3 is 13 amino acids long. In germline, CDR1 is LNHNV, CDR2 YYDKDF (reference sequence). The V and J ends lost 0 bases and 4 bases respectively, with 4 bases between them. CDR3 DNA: TGTGCCACCAGCAGAGAGAAGTACAATGAGCAGTTCTTC. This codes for CATSREKYNEQFF.

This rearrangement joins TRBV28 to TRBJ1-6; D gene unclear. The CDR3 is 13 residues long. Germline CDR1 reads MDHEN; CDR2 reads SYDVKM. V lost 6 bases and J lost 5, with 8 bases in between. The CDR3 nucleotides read TGTGCCAGCAGGATCGTAAATAATTCACCCCTCCACTTT. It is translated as CASRIVNNSPLHF.

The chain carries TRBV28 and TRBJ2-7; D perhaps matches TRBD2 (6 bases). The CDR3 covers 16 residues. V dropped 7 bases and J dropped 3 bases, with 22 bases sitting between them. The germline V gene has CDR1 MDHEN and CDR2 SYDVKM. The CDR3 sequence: CASKPGSQAGNYEQYF. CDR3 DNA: TGTGCCAGCAAACCCGGGTCTCAAGCGGGTAACTACGAGCAGTACTTC.

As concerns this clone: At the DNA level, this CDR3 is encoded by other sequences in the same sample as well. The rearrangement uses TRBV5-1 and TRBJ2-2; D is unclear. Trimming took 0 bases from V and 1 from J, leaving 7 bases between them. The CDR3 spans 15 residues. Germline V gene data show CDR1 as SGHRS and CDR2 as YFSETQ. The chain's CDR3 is CASSLGGGNTGELFF. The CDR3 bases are TGCGCCAGCAGCTTGGGAGGCGGGAACACCGGGGAGCTGTTTTTT.

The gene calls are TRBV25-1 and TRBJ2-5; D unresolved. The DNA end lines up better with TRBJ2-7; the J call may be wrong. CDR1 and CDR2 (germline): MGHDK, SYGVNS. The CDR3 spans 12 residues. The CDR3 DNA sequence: TGTGCCAGCAGTGACCCCACCTACGAGCAGTACTTC. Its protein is CASSDPTYEQYF.